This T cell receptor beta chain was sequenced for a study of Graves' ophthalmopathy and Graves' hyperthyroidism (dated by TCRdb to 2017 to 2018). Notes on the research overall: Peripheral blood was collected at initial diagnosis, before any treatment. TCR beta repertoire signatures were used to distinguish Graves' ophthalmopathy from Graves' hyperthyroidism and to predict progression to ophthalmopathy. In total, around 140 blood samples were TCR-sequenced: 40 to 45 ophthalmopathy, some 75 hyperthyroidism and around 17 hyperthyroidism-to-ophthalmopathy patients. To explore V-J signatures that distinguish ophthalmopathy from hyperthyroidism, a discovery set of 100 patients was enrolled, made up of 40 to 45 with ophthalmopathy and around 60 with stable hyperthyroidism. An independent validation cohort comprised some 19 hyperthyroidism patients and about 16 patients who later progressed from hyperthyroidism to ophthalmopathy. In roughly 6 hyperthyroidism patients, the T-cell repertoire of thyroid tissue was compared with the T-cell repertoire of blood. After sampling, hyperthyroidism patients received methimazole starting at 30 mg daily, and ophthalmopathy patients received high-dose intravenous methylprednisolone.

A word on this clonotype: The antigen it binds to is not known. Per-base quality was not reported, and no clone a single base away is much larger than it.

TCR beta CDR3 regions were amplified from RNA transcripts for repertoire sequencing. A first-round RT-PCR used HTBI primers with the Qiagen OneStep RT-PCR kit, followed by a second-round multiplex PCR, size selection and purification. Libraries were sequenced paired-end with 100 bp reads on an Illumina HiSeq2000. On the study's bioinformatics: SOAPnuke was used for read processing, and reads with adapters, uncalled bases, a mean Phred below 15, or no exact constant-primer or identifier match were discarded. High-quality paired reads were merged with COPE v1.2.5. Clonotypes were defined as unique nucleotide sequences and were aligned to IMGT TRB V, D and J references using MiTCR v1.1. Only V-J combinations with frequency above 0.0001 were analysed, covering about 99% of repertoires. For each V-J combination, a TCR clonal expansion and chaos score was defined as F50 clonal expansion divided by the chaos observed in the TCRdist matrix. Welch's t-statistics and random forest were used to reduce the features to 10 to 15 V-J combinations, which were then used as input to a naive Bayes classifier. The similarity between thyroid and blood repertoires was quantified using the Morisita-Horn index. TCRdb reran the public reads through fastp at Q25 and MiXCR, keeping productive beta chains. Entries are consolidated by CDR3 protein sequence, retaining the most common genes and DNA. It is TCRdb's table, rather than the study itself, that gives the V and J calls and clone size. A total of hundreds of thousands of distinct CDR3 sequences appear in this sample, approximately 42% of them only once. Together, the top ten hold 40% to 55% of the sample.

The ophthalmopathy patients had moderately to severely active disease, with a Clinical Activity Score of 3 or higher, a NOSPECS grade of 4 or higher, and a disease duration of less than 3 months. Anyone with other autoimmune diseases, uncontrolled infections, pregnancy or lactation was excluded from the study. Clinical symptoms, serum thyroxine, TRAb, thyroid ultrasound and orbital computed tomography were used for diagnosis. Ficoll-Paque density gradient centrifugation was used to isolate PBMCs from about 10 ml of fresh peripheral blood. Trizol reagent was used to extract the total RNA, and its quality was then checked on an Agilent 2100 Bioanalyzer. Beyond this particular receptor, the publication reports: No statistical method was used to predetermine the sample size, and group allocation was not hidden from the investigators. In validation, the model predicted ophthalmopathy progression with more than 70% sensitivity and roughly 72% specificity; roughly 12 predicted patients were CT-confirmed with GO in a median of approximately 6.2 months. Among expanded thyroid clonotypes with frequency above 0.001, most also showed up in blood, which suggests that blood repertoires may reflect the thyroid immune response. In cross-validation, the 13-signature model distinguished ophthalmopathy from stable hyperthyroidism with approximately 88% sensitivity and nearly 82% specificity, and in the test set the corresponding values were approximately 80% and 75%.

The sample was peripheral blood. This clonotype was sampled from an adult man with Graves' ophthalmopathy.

The DNA reads as follows: TGCAGCTTGGCGAAGAGATACGAGCAGTACTTC. It is translated as CSLAKRYEQYF. Recombination connected TRBV29-1 to TRBJ2-7; the D gene is not confidently resolved. Inclusive of the bounding cysteine and phenylalanine, the CDR3 is 11 residues long. The sequence is cut down to CDR3 DNA, 33 bases in frame from base 1. V is shortened by 8 bases, J by 4 bases, and the region joining them spans 12 bases. CDR1 SQVTM and CDR2 ANQGSEA were looked up in the germline V gene.